Given below is one T cell receptor (beta chain) in context. This entry is derived from a study of blood T cell repertoires in COVID-19. Only in-frame clones appear in the TCRdb table, and some are missing; sequencing was by immunoSEQ multiplex PCR. The sample has about half a million clones, roughly 88% seen once. This CDR3 comprises 14 residues. J was trimmed by 5 bases and V by 1 base; bases with no gene match: 3. The germline V gene encodes CDR1 GTSNPN and CDR2 SVGIG (reference sequence). Sequences were obtained from peripheral blood. The clonotype was recovered from a human donor in a cohort sampled during active COVID-19. This chain links TRBV30 with TRBJ1-5; 9 bases are shared with TRBD1. In DNA, the CDR3 is TGTGCCTGGAGTGGTTGGACAGGGGATCAGCCCCAGCATTTT. It translates to CAWSGWTGDQPQHF.